This TCR beta chain was sequenced during a study of regulatory T cells in long-lasting Graves disease. Libraries of TCR beta came from iRepertoire HTBI primers plus Arm-PCR of CDR3 regions. MiXCR, run by TCRdb on the multiplex PCR reads, gives a single entry per CDR3 protein. The sample lists hundreds of thousands of distinct CDR3 sequences; under 20% were seen once. Time point described: newly diagnosed GD, antithyroid drugs for less than 3 months. Preparation of the TCR library used RNA extracted from PBMCs. These data were also filed under a second study, of T cells in Graves' hyperthyroidism and ophthalmopathy. That source notes: Stable disease denoted Graves' hyperthyroidism without ophthalmopathy progression within 18 months.

This TCR came from a woman aged 25 to 39 with Graves disease. This material consisted of peripheral blood mononuclear cells (PBMCs), taken at new diagnosis, from a patient treated with antithyroid drugs.

CDR3 bases: TGTGCCAGCAGTTATTATGGGACAGGGGGAAGCGAGCAGTACTTC. This sequence encodes CASSYYGTGGSEQYF. The rearrangement joins TRBV6-5 to TRBJ2-7; 11 bases are shared with TRBD1. This CDR3 spans 15 amino acids. V shed 3 bases and J 6 bases; nucleotides not matched to a gene: 7. Germline V lookup: CDR1 MNHEY, CDR2 SVGAGI.